This TCR beta chain stems from a study of CD8 T cells in ankylosing spondylitis. Findings of the study overall: Made up of about eight highly homologous variants, a TCR beta motif appeared characteristic of ankylosing spondylitis blood. Disease-linked clones were found to be CD8+ and relatively rare in peripheral blood. The clones that were linked to disease were reported to be significantly enriched in matched synovial fluid samples from ankylosing spondylitis patients.

CDR1 SGHRS and CDR2 YFSETQ come from the germline V gene. The V end lost 0 bases, the J end lost 5 bases, and 7 bases lay between the germline ends. The CDR3 totals 13 residues. Making the TCR beta libraries involved quantitative 5'-RACE with molecular barcodes. TCRdb reprocessed the 5' RACE reads via MiXCR and lists one record per CDR3 protein. The sample has 350,000 or so distinct CDR3 sequences, 11% seen once. Comments on this clonotype: Its antigen remains unidentified.

The chain is built from TRBV5-1 and TRBJ2-3; no reliable D call. Sequencing was carried out using blood, either unsorted or a sorted T cell fraction (not recorded which). The receptor comes from a female donor with ankylosing spondylitis or in good health (not recorded which). Written as DNA, the CDR3 is TGCGCCAGCAGCTTGGATGTCGGAGATACGCAGTATTTT. Translation gives CASSLDVGDTQYF.